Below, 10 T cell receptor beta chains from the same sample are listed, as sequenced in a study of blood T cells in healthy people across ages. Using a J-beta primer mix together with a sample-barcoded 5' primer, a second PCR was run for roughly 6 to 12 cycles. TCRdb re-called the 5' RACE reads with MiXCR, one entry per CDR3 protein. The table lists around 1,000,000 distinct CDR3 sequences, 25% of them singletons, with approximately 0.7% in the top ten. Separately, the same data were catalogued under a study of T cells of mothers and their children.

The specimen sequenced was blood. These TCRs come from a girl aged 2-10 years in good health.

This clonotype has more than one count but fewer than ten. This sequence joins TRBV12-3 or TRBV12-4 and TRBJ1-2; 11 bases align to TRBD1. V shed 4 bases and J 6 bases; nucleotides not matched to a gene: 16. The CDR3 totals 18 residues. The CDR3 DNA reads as TGTGCCAGCAGTTATTATCCGGGACAGGGGGATCTGGGTAATGGCTACACCTTC. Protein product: CASSYYPGQGDLGNGYTF.

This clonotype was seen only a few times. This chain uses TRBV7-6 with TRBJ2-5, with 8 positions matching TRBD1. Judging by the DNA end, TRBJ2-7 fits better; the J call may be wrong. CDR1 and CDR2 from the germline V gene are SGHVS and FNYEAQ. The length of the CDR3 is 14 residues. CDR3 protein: CASSDRGRGYEQYF. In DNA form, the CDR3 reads TGTGCCAGCAGCGACAGGGGTAGGGGGTACGAGCAGTACTTC.

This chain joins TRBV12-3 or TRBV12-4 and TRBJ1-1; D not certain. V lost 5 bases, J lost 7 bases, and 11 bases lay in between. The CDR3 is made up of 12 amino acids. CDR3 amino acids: CASSLSPHEAFF. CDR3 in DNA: TGTGCCAGCAGTCTCTCACCCCATGAAGCTTTCTTT.

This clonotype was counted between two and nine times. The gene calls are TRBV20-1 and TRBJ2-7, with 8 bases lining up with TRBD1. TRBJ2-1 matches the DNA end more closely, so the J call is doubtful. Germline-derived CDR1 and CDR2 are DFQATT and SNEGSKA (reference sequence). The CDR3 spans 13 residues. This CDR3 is CSATQDRVYEQFF. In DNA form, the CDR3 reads TGCAGTGCTACCCAGGACAGGGTATACGAGCAGTTCTTC.

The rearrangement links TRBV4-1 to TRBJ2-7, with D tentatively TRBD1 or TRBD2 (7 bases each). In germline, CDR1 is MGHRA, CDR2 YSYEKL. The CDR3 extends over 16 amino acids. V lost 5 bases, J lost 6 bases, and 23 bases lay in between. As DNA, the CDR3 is TGCGCCAGCAGCTCGCAATTAGCTCAGGGGGGGCTCGAGCAGTACTTC. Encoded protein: CASSSQLAQGGLEQYF.

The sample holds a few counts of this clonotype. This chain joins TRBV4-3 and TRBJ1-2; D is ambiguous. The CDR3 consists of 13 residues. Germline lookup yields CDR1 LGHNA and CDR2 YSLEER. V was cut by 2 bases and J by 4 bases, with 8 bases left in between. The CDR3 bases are TGCGCCAGCAGCCAACAAACAGCCTATGGCTACACCTTC. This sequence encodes CASSQQTAYGYTF.

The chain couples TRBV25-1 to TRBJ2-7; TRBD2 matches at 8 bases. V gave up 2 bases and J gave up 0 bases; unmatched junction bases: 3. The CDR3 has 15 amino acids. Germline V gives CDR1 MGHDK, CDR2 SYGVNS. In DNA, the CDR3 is TGTGCCAGCAGTGAAACTAGCGGCTACTCCTACGAGCAGTACTTC. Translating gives CASSETSGYSYEQYF.

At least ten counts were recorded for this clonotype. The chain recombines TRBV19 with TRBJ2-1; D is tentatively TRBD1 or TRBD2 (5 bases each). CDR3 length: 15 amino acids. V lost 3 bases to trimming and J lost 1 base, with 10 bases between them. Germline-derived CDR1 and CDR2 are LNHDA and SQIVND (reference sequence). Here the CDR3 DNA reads TGTGCCAGTAGTATGGTTGAGGGGTCCTACAATGAGCAGTTCTTC. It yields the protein CASSMVEGSYNEQFF.

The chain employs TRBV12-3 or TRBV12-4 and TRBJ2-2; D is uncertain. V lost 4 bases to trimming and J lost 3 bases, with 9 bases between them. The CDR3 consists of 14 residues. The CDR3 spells CASSSGPYTGELFF. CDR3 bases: TGTGCCAGCAGTTCCGGGCCTTACACCGGGGAGCTGTTTTTT.

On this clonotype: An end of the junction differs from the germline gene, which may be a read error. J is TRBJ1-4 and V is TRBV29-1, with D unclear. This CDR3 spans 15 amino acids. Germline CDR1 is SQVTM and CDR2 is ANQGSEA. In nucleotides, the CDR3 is TGCAGCGTTGAGGCTGGGATGGCAACTAATGAAGAACTGTTTTTT. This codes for CSVEAGMATNEELFF.